The present entry profiles one TCR beta chain with its context. Combining a sample-barcoded 5' primer with a J-beta primer mix, a second PCR ran for about 7 to 11 cycles. Each of the cDNA molecules was tagged by a template-switch adaptor with 12 random nucleotides. Every sample gave at least 3 million paired-end reads containing CDR3. Each CDR3 protein is one row after TCRdb ran MiXCR on the 5' RACE reads. Of approximately 1,100,000 distinct CDR3 sequences in the sample, more than 35% are singletons; the top ten hold approximately 19%. This CDR3 spans 14 amino acids. Trimming cost V 1 base and J 3 bases, with 9 bases left between them. This sample was included in a study of blood T cells in healthy people across ages.

The rearrangement links TRBV12-3 or TRBV12-4 to TRBJ2-5; D remains ambiguous. The sequenced material came from blood. The sequence was obtained from a woman between 55 and 75 years old in good health. The CDR3 sequence: CASSLVSNEETQYF. The CDR3 DNA sequence: TGTGCCAGCAGTTTAGTGAGTAATGAAGAGACCCAGTACTTC.